The next 18 T cell receptor beta chains were all read from a single sample in a study of regulatory T cells in long-lasting Graves disease. Construction of the TCR beta libraries employed iRepertoire HTBI primers in conjunction with Arm-PCR of CDR3 regions. Each CDR3 protein is one row after TCRdb ran MiXCR on the multiplex PCR reads. Of fewer than 550,000 distinct CDR3 sequences listed, less than 20% are singletons. The time point denotes: newly diagnosed GD, antithyroid drugs for less than 3 months. RNA from PBMCs was the source of the TCR library. This sample was shared with a second study, whose subject was T cells in Graves' hyperthyroidism and ophthalmopathy.

The sample in question was peripheral blood mononuclear cells (PBMCs), obtained at new diagnosis, from a patient treated with antithyroid drugs. The receptor set was obtained from a woman aged 18 to 35 with Graves disease.

This clonotype was seen many times. The chain uses TRBV7-8 and TRBJ2-7, with D maybe TRBD2 (5 bases). Trimming took 2 bases from V and 6 from J, leaving 11 bases between them. The germline V gene has CDR1 SGHVS and CDR2 FQNEAQ. The length of the CDR3 is 13 residues. The CDR3 protein is CASSLPPEVEQYF. CDR3 DNA: TGTGCCAGCAGCTTACCGCCGGAGGTCGAGCAGTACTTC.

The table lists this clonotype with many counts. The V call is TRBV11-2, the J call TRBJ2-7, with D possibly being TRBD1 or TRBD2 (6 bases each). Trimming shortened V by 0 bases and J by 9 bases, and 15 bases separated the two germline ends. Germline CDR1 and CDR2: SGHAT and FQNNGV. The CDR3 length is 14 residues. The CDR3 is CASSLEGGLPVQYF. In DNA, the CDR3 is TGTGCCAGCAGCTTAGAAGGGGGGCTCCCGGTGCAGTACTTC.

This clonotype was seen ten or more times. A read error may be the cause here, since a much bigger clone is one base away. The J gene is TRBJ2-1, the V gene TRBV2; weak D call: TRBD2 (6 bases). CDR1 and CDR2 (germline): SNHLY, FYNNEI. The CDR3 runs 16 residues. In DNA form, the CDR3 reads TGTGCCAGCAGTGTTTCAGCGGGTCGCTCCTACAATGGGCAGTTCTTC. Residues: CASSVSAGRSYNGQFF.

In its sample, this clonotype was seen many times. The gene calls are TRBV6-1 and TRBJ2-7; the D is unclear. Deletions cut 1 base from V and 3 bases from J, with 10 bases between. The length of the CDR3 is 14 residues. Germline loops: CDR1 MNHNS, CDR2 SASEGT. CDR3 DNA: TGTGCCAGCAGTGAAGGACACAAGGGCTACGAGCAGTACTTC. Encoded protein: CASSEGHKGYEQYF.

The genes are TRBV3-1 and TRBJ2-3, with 13 bases identical to TRBD2. Trimming removed 1 base from V and 5 bases from J; junction bases left unmatched: 6. Germline V lookup: CDR1 LGHDT, CDR2 YNNKEL (reference sequence). CDR3 length: 17 amino acids. The CDR3 is CASSQALTSGRRDTQYF. Here the CDR3 DNA reads TGTGCCAGCAGCCAAGCCTTGACTAGCGGGAGGAGAGATACGCAGTATTTT.

This clonotype was recorded a few times. This chain uses TRBV12-3 or TRBV12-4 with TRBJ2-7; D is uncertain. The CDR3 runs to 14 residues. The V gene lost 1 base and the J gene lost 6 bases, with 13 bases spanning the gap. The CDR3 protein is CASSLGIAYGEQYF. CDR3 coding DNA: TGTGCCAGCAGTTTAGGAATTGCCTATGGCGAGCAGTACTTC.

The rearrangement links TRBV2 to TRBJ1-2; TRBD1 matches 9 bases. V lost 6 bases and J lost 1; bases outside the gene matches: 6. Germline lookup yields CDR1 SNHLY and CDR2 FYNNEI. The CDR3 consists of 15 residues. The CDR3 region has the DNA TGTGCCAGCAGGAAGGACAGGGGAGTTAACTATGGCTACACCTTC. This gives the protein CASRKDRGVNYGYTF.

The chain links TRBV7-2 to TRBJ2-3; no clear D gene. V lost 2 bases, J lost 5 bases, and 14 bases lay in between. The CDR3 is 15 amino acids. Germline-derived CDR1 and CDR2 are SGHTA and FQGNSA. The CDR3 here is CASSLLSPPGDTQYF. CDR3 DNA: TGTGCCAGCAGCTTATTGTCCCCCCCAGGAGATACGCAGTATTTT.

There are many counts of this clonotype. The rearrangement links TRBV7-2 to TRBJ2-2, with 7 bases aligning to TRBD1. The CDR3 is 15 amino acids. Germline trimming cut 3 bases from V and 5 bases from J; bases unmatched to any gene: 6. Germline-derived CDR1 and CDR2 are SGHTA and FQGNSA. The CDR3 nucleotides are TGTGCCAGCAGCTTGACAGGGCAGAATACCGGGGAGCTGTTTTTT. Protein product: CASSLTGQNTGELFF. The full variable domain, with the rest looked up from reference TRBV7-2 and TRBJ2-2, is GAGVSQSPSNKVTEKGKDVELRCDPISGHTALYWYRQSLGQGLEFLIYFQGNSAPDKSGLPSDRFSAERTGGSVSTLTIQRTQQEDSAVYLCASSLTGQNTGELFFGEGSRLTVL.

This clonotype was observed at least ten times. This chain joins TRBV7-3 and TRBJ2-1, with unresolved D. CDR1 is SGHTA, CDR2 FQGTGA, per germline. V shed 3 bases and J shed 8 bases, with 17 bases lying between them. The CDR3 is 15 residues long. CDR3 nucleotide sequence: TGTGCCAGCAGCTTCGCGACTCCCATTTTCGATGAGCAGTTCTTC. Translating it yields CASSFATPIFDEQFF.

The chain couples TRBV6-5 to TRBJ2-1, with TRBD2 identical over 12 bases. Trimming removed 4 bases from V and 8 bases from J; junction bases left unmatched: 6. CDR1 MNHEY and CDR2 SVGAGI come from the germline V gene. The CDR3 spans 15 residues. In DNA, the CDR3 is TGTGCCAGCAGTTCCAGACTAGCGGGAGTGGATGAGCAGTTCTTC. Translation: CASSSRLAGVDEQFF.

This clonotype showed up many times. The chain uses TRBV20-1 and TRBJ1-5; TRBD1 is a possible D gene (6 bases). Germline V gene sequence: CDR1 DFQATT, CDR2 SNEGSKA (reference sequence). This CDR3 region has 13 residues. The V end was cut by 5 bases, the J end by 3 bases, with 11 bases between. The CDR3 loop is CSAADSNNQPQHF. For the CDR3, the DNA is TGCAGTGCTGCGGACAGTAACAATCAGCCCCAGCATTTT.

This clonotype occurred many times. Written as DNA, the CDR3 is TGTGCCAGCAGCGTCGCGTTCCTCCCAGATACGCAGTATTTT. It specifies CASSVAFLPDTQYF. V and J are TRBV11-2 and TRBJ2-3; D remains ambiguous. Germline V gene lookup returns CDR1 SGHAT and CDR2 FQNNGV. Trimming took off 5 bases at V and 4 bases at J, with 13 bases between the two ends. The CDR3 extends over 14 amino acids. The whole variable domain, remainder taken from reference TRBV11-2 and TRBJ2-3, is EAGVAQSPRYKIIEKRQSVAFWCNPISGHATLYWYQQILGQGPKLLIQFQNNGVVDDSQLPKDRFSAERLKGVDSTLKIQPAKLEDSAVYLCASSVAFLPDTQYFGPGTRLTVL.

There are many counts of this clonotype. The chain joins TRBV3-1 to TRBJ2-2, with 9 bases identical to TRBD2. The V gene's germline CDR1 is LGHDT and CDR2 YNNKEL (reference sequence). The V segment lost 1 base and the J segment 6 bases; nucleotides outside the gene matches: 3. The CDR3 covers 15 residues. Here the CDR3 reads CASSQVGLASGELFF. CDR3 DNA sequence: TGTGCCAGCAGCCAAGTGGGACTAGCATCCGGGGAGCTGTTTTTT.

This clonotype was counted many times. V gene TRBV28 combines with J gene TRBJ1-5; D not resolved. V shed 7 bases and J shed 0 bases, with 19 bases lying between them. CDR3 length equals 17 residues. The germline V gene has CDR1 MDHEN and CDR2 SYDVKM. CDR3 nucleotides: TGTGCCAGCATTCTGACACGAGGCCTCTTTAGCAATCAGCCCCAGCATTTT. Translation: CASILTRGLFSNQPQHF.

Ten or more counts support this clonotype. The J gene is TRBJ2-1, the V gene TRBV6-1; 7 bases are a match to TRBD2. The junction had 16 bases not matched to a gene; V was cut back by 5 bases and J by 9 bases. The CDR3 has 16 residues. The germline gives CDR1 MNHNS, CDR2 SASEGT. The CDR3 loop reads CASSNLGGGPASEQFF. The CDR3 DNA reads as TGTGCCAGCAGTAATCTCGGGGGAGGGCCGGCAAGTGAGCAGTTCTTC.

In its sample, this clonotype was seen many times. The J gene is TRBJ2-3, the V gene TRBV7-8, with D perhaps matching TRBD1 (6 bases). This CDR3 has 16 amino acids. The V end was cut by 5 bases, the J end by 3 bases, with 18 bases between. Germline V gives CDR1 SGHVS, CDR2 FQNEAQ. The CDR3 DNA follows: TGTGCCAGCAGCATCAACAGGGTATTCACGACAGATACGCAGTATTTT. Its protein product is CASSINRVFTTDTQYF.

At least ten counts were recorded for this clonotype. The rearrangement links TRBV30 to TRBJ2-1, with D possibly matching TRBD1 (6 bases). Germline values: CDR1 GTSNPN, CDR2 SVGIG (reference sequence). V was cut by 4 bases and J by 8 bases, with 15 bases left in between. This CDR3 spans 13 amino acids. In DNA, the CDR3 is TGTGCCTGGAACCGGGACAATGTCTATGAGCAGTTCTTC. It translates to CAWNRDNVYEQFF.